This TCR beta chain was observed in a study of cytomegalovirus exposure and HLA in healthy donors. Whole-study results and caveats: Most TCR sequences were seen very rarely across donors, but some public TCRs occurred in many. High sensitivity and specificity were reportedly achieved when the classifier diagnosed cytomegalovirus status. Researchers counted over 150 TCR beta chains as cytomegalovirus-associated. Subsequent analysis showed first-cohort TCR clusters tending to co-occur in approximately 120 validation repertoires.

The protocol was immunoSEQ multiplex PCR, while the TCRdb copy is restricted to in-frame clones and leaves out a portion. There are some 170,000 clones in the sample; less than 90% occur only once, and approximately 2.1% lies in the top ten. The count of this clone is one. Antigen specificity is unknown. Sequencing used PBMCs. This sequence originates from a young woman in good health and CMV-seronegative.

The CDR3: CASSPRTSGSGGDTQYF. Written as DNA, the CDR3 is TGTGCCAGCAGTCCCCGGACTAGCGGGAGTGGAGGAGATACGCAGTATTTT. This chain connects TRBV27 to TRBJ2-3, with TRBD2 matching over 13 bases. The CDR3 has 17 residues. Germline V gives CDR1 MNHEY, CDR2 SMNVEV (reference sequence). V lost 5 bases and J lost 5; bases outside the gene matches: 10.